These 31 T cell receptor beta chains share one sample of origin, sequenced in a study of T cell repertoires in cytomegalovirus infection. The antigens these receptors bind are not known. TCRdb reprocessed the reads with MiXCR, giving one entry per CDR3 protein. Here the sample spans roughly 860,000 distinct CDR3 sequences, 32% being singletons. Sequenced here: cultured CD8+ T cells from PBMCs, sampled from culture after CMV antigen stimulation. The source of these receptors is a human donor in good health (CMV status not recorded). Some clones in this sample may be carry-over from other donors' samples.

The chain is built from TRBV6-6 and TRBJ1-4; TRBD1 is a possible D gene (5 bases). Germline CDR1 is MNHNY and CDR2 is SVGAGI (reference sequence). The CDR3 covers 15 residues. V shed 5 bases and J shed 8 bases, with 18 bases lying between them. This CDR3 reads CASSGGASGWEKLFF. In DNA, the CDR3 is TGTGCCAGCAGTGGGGGAGCATCGGGTTGGGAAAAACTGTTTTTT.

In DNA, the CDR3 is TGTGCCAGCGGGACAATACTGAACAGCTCTGGAAACACCATATATTTT. This sequence encodes CASGTILNSSGNTIYF. The rearrangement links TRBV6-8 to TRBJ1-3; D is perhaps TRBD1 (6 bases). Germline V gene lookup returns CDR1 MNHGY and CDR2 SAAAGT. V lost 8 bases and J lost 0, with 17 bases in between. CDR3 length: 16 residues.

This clonotype occurred many times. The chain recombines TRBV7-2 with TRBJ2-3; TRBD1 agrees at 7 bases. From germline, CDR1 is SGHTA and CDR2 FQGNSA. CDR3 length: 14 amino acids. Trimming took 4 bases from V and 3 from J; bases not matched to a gene: 4. CDR3 coding DNA: TGTGCCAGCAGCTCGACAGGGTATACAGATACGCAGTATTTT. It specifies CASSSTGYTDTQYF.

This clonotype was picked up a small number of times. V and J are TRBV4-1 and TRBJ1-2, with 8 bases aligning to TRBD1. With 1 base clipped from V and 2 bases from J, the junction kept 12 bases outside the gene matches. The CDR3 runs to 18 residues. Germline V gene data show CDR1 as MGHRA and CDR2 as YSYEKL. The CDR3 sequence: CASSQVRLGTGDNYGYTF. Written as DNA, the CDR3 is TGCGCCAGCAGCCAAGTAAGGCTCGGGACAGGAGACAACTATGGCTACACCTTC.

The gene calls are TRBV6-2 or TRBV6-3 and TRBJ2-7, with 10 positions matching TRBD1. V lost 5 bases and J lost 4; bases outside the gene matches: 5. CDR3 size: 14 residues. The germline V gene encodes CDR1 MNHEY and CDR2 SVGEGT. For the CDR3, the DNA is TGTGCCAGCAGTAACCGGGACAGGGGTTACGAGCAGTACGTC. It specifies CASSNRDRGYEQYV.

This clonotype turned up a few times. A junction boundary mismatches the germline segment, possibly from a read error. V usage is TRBV7-7 and J usage is TRBJ2-2, with D possibly being TRBD2 (5 bases). The germline V gene has CDR1 SSHAT and CDR2 FNYEAQ (reference sequence). This CDR3 comprises 14 residues. The CDR3 sequence: CASSLDYLTGELFF. CDR3 nucleotide sequence: TGTGCTAGCAGCTTAGACTACCTAACCGGGGAGCTGTTTTTT. Combining the CDR3 with reference TRBV7-7 and TRBJ2-2 gives the whole variable domain GAGVSQSPRYKVTKRGQDVTLRCDPISSHATLYWYQQALGQGPEFLTYFNYEAQPDKSGLPSDRFSAERPEGSISTLTIQRTEQRDSAMYRCASSLDYLTGELFFGEGSRLTVL.

The CDR3 DNA is TGTGCCAGCAGTCGCTTGGGGACCGTGAACACTGAAGCTTTCTTT. Its protein is CASSRLGTVNTEAFF. This sequence joins TRBV27 and TRBJ1-1; D might be TRBD1 (5 bases). This CDR3 spans 15 amino acids. CDR1 MNHEY and CDR2 SMNVEV come from the germline V gene (reference sequence). The V and J ends lost 5 bases and 0 bases respectively, with 13 bases between them.

This clonotype was picked up many times. The chain links TRBV7-8 to TRBJ2-5; D is unclear. Germline CDR1 is SGHVS and CDR2 is FQNEAQ. V shed 0 bases and J shed 3 bases, with 11 bases lying between them. The CDR3 spans 15 residues. The CDR3 nucleotides are TGTGCCAGCAGCTTAGCCCCCCAGAGCAAAGAGACCCAGTACTTC. Its translation is CASSLAPQSKETQYF. Looking up the rest from reference TRBV7-8 and TRBJ2-5 gives the full variable domain: GAGVSQSPRYKVAKRGQDVALRCDPISGHVSLFWYQQALGQGPEFLTYFQNEAQLDKSGLPSDRFFAERPEGSVSTLKIQRTQQEDSAVYLCASSLAPQSKETQYFGPGTRLLVL.

The rearrangement links TRBV7-2 to TRBJ1-2, with a tentative D call TRBD1 (5 bases). V was pared by 5 bases and J by 0 bases, with 10 bases between. The CDR3 spans 14 residues. Germline V gene lookup returns CDR1 SGHTA and CDR2 FQGNSA. The CDR3 here is CASSPWTPNYGYTF. CDR3 sequence (DNA): TGTGCCAGCAGCCCCTGGACACCTAACTATGGCTACACCTTC.

The V and J genes are TRBV2 and TRBJ1-4; D unresolved. Germline V lookup: CDR1 SNHLY, CDR2 FYNNEI. CDR3 length: 13 residues. Trimming shortened V by 6 bases and J by 3 bases, and 8 bases separated the two germline ends. DNA for the CDR3: TGTGCCAGCAGGCGGGATCCTAATGAAAAACTGTTTTTT. This encodes CASRRDPNEKLFF.

This clonotype has just a few counts. The chain uses TRBV4-2 and TRBJ2-7, with a weak D call TRBD2 (6 bases). CDR1 and CDR2 from the germline V gene are LGHNA and YNFKEQ. V was cut by 0 bases and J by 5 bases, with 14 bases left in between. The CDR3 is 15 amino acids. The DNA for the CDR3 is TGTGCCAGCAGCCAAGAGGTTGGACGGGGGAACGAGCAGTACTTC. Amino acids: CASSQEVGRGNEQYF.

V and J are TRBV5-6 and TRBJ2-7; 7 bases are shared with TRBD2. Trimming removed 4 bases from V and 5 bases from J; junction bases left unmatched: 9. CDR1 and CDR2 from the germline V gene are SGHDT and YYEEEE. The CDR3 runs 14 residues. DNA for the CDR3: TGTGCCAGCAGCCCGGGAGGAGGGTCGAACGAGCAGTACGTC. Its translation: CASSPGGGSNEQYV.

This clonotype has just one count. This chain uses TRBV6-1 with TRBJ2-1; D remains unclear. Germline CDR1 reads MNHNS; CDR2 reads SASEGT. V dropped 2 bases and J dropped 7 bases, with 15 bases sitting between them. This CDR3 is built from 15 residues. CDR3 residues: CASSELTYSSNEQFF. CDR3 bases: TGTGCCAGCAGTGAATTAACCTACAGTTCTAATGAGCAGTTCTTC.

The rearrangement uses TRBV5-4 and TRBJ2-2; D is perhaps TRBD2 (5 bases). The CDR3 is 15 amino acids. Trimming shortened V by 2 bases and J by 1 base, and 9 bases separated the two germline ends. Germline V gene lookup returns CDR1 SGHNT and CDR2 YYREEE (reference sequence). CDR3 DNA sequence: TGTGCCAGCAGCTTTTACGCGGGGAACACCGGGGAGCTGTTTTTT. Its protein is CASSFYAGNTGELFF.

In its sample, this clonotype was seen a few times. This rearrangement joins TRBV3-1 to TRBJ2-7; possibly TRBD2 for D (5 bases). This CDR3 comprises 13 residues. V was clipped by 2 bases and J by 2 bases, with 7 bases between them. Germline V gene data show CDR1 as LGHDT and CDR2 as YNNKEL (reference sequence). The DNA of the CDR3 is TGTGCCAGCAGCCAAACCGGGGCCTACGAGCAGTACGTC. Its protein is CASSQTGAYEQYV.

The gene calls are TRBV7-9 and TRBJ1-1, with a possible D match to TRBD1 (6 bases). Germline V gene sequence: CDR1 SEHNR, CDR2 FQNEAQ (reference sequence). V lost 7 bases and J lost 1, with 19 bases in between. The CDR3 consists of 16 residues. The CDR3 spells CASTDRRGKQNTEAFF. CDR3 coding DNA: TGTGCCAGCACCGACCGGAGGGGGAAGCAGAACACTGAAGCTTTCTTT.

In its sample, this clonotype was seen a few times. The chain employs TRBV29-1 and TRBJ2-5; D not certain. This CDR3 comprises 12 residues. V gave up 2 bases and J gave up 3 bases, with 7 bases separating them. Germline CDR1 and CDR2: SQVTM and ANQGSEA. The DNA of the CDR3 is TGCAGCGTTGAATTCCAAGAAGAGACCCAGTACTTC. This translates into CSVEFQEETQYF. Looking up the rest from reference TRBV29-1 and TRBJ2-5 gives the full variable domain: SAVISQKPSRDICQRGTSLTIQCQVDSQVTMMFWYRQQPGQSLTLIATANQGSEATYESGFVIDKFPISRPNLTFSTLTVSNMSPEDSSIYLCSVEFQEETQYFGPGTRLLVL.

This chain links TRBV28 with TRBJ2-1; tentatively, D is TRBD2 (5 bases). The CDR3 spans 12 residues. Looked up from germline, CDR1 is MDHEN and CDR2 is SYDVKM. V dropped 6 bases and J dropped 12 bases, with 15 bases sitting between them. Written as DNA, the CDR3 is TGTGCCAGCAGGCTAACCGGGATGGGGCAGTTCTTC. Translation: CASRLTGMGQFF.

This clonotype has at least ten counts. J is TRBJ2-1 and V is TRBV7-6, with TRBD2 matching over 10 bases. The V gene's germline CDR1 is SGHVS and CDR2 FNYEAQ. The CDR3 covers 14 residues. With 2 bases clipped from V and 7 bases from J, the junction kept 2 bases outside the gene matches. DNA of the CDR3: TGTGCCAGCAGCTTACTAGCGGGGGAAAATGAGCAGTTCTTC. This codes for CASSLLAGENEQFF.

This chain links TRBV7-8 with TRBJ2-3, with D possibly TRBD1 on 5 matching bases. In germline, CDR1 is SGHVS, CDR2 FQNEAQ. The germline V and J ends were trimmed by 5 bases and 0 bases, with 21 bases remaining between them. The CDR3 spans 18 residues. The chain's CDR3 is CASSDRRGRRSSTDTQYF. The CDR3 DNA is TGTGCCAGCAGCGACAGAAGGGGCCGCCGGTCGAGCACAGATACGCAGTATTTT.

J is TRBJ2-5 and V is TRBV7-8; a possible D gene is TRBD2 (5 bases). CDR1 is SGHVS, CDR2 FQNEAQ, per germline. V lost 11 bases, J lost 3 bases, and 13 bases lay in between. The length of the CDR3 is 12 residues. CDR3 DNA sequence: TGTGCCGCCGGAGGCCAAAAAGAGACCCAGTACTTC. Protein: CAAGGQKETQYF. Full variable domain (remainder filled in from reference TRBV7-8 and TRBJ2-5): GAGVSQSPRYKVAKRGQDVALRCDPISGHVSLFWYQQALGQGPEFLTYFQNEAQLDKSGLPSDRFFAERPEGSVSTLKIQRTQQEDSAVYLCAAGGQKETQYFGPGTRLLVL.

The J gene is TRBJ1-3, the V gene TRBV12-3 or TRBV12-4; D is uncertain. V was pared by 7 bases and J by 0 bases, with 13 bases between. The CDR3 is made up of 15 amino acids. CDR3 DNA sequence: TGTGCCAGCACCTTGGGATACAGCTCTGGAAACACCATATATTTT. Protein sequence: CASTLGYSSGNTIYF.

This clonotype was found a few times. The V and J genes are TRBV24-1 and TRBJ2-7, with 11 bases aligning to TRBD1. Germline V CDR1 and CDR2: KGHDR, SFDVKD. Losses at the gene ends were 8 bases for V and 0 bases for J; bases not matched to a gene: 20. The CDR3 consists of 20 residues. DNA for the CDR3: TGTGCCACCACGCGGGGGAGGCCGGACAGGGGGCGCTGGGTCTCCTACGAGCAGTACGTC. Amino acid sequence: CATTRGRPDRGRWVSYEQYV.

The rearrangement joins TRBV9 to TRBJ1-6; perhaps TRBD1 as D (5 bases). CDR3 length: 15 amino acids. V dropped 0 bases and J dropped 9 bases, with 13 bases sitting between them. CDR1 is SGDLS, CDR2 YYNGEE, per germline. CDR3 DNA sequence: TGTGCCAGCAGCGTAGCAGGGACCTCCGGTTCACCCCTCCACTTT. This gives the protein CASSVAGTSGSPLHF.

In its sample, this clonotype was seen a few times. This chain uses TRBV6-2 or TRBV6-3 with TRBJ2-1, with 10 bases matching TRBD1. V dropped 7 bases and J dropped 6; count of bases not matched to a gene: 9. Germline values: CDR1 MNHEY, CDR2 SVGEGT. The CDR3 consists of 15 residues. CDR3 loop: CASIDRDRGFNEQFF. The CDR3 DNA sequence: TGTGCCAGCATCGACCGGGACAGGGGATTCAATGAGCAGTTCTTC.

The chain has TRBV7-4 and TRBJ2-2; D may be TRBD1 or TRBD2 (5 bases each). The CDR3 runs to 15 residues. V shed 4 bases and J shed 8 bases, with 17 bases lying between them. The germline V gene has CDR1 SGHVT and CDR2 SQSDAQ. Written as DNA, the CDR3 is TGTGCCAGCAGCTCCTTAGACGGGGCCACTGGGGAGCTGTTTTTT. Translated, it gives CASSSLDGATGELFF.

This clonotype was seen ten or more times. V is TRBV7-2 and J is TRBJ2-7; no reliable D call. V was trimmed by 1 base and J by 2 bases, leaving 9 bases between them. The CDR3 is made up of 14 amino acids. Germline assignment: CDR1 SGHTA and CDR2 FQGNSA. CDR3 DNA: TGTGCCAGCAGCTTAGGGGCTTCCACCTACGAGCAGTACGTC. This codes for CASSLGASTYEQYV.

This chain links TRBV19 with TRBJ2-1, with D possibly being TRBD1 or TRBD2 (5 bases each). The CDR3 is made up of 15 amino acids. V was pared by 1 base and J by 2 bases, with 9 bases between. Germline V gives CDR1 LNHDA, CDR2 SQIVND (reference sequence). CDR3: CASSIGDPTYNEQFF. The CDR3 DNA reads as TGTGCCAGTAGTATAGGGGACCCAACCTACAATGAGCAGTTCTTC.

This clonotype came up a few times. The DNA of the CDR3 is TGTGCCAGCAGCTTAACGGAGGCTGGATCACCCCTCCACTTT. Its protein is CASSLTEAGSPLHF. The chain links TRBV7-2 to TRBJ1-6; no definite D call. Germline loops: CDR1 SGHTA, CDR2 FQGNSA. V was clipped by 2 bases and J by 10 bases, with 12 bases between them. The CDR3 covers 14 residues.

This sequence joins TRBV27 and TRBJ1-5; D gene ambiguous. The CDR3 sequence is 15 residues long. CDR1 is MNHEY, CDR2 SMNVEV, per germline (reference sequence). Trimming pared 1 base from V and 5 bases from J, leaving 12 bases between. CDR3 loop: CASSLWGNWDQPQHF. The CDR3, as DNA: TGTGCCAGCAGTTTATGGGGTAATTGGGATCAGCCCCAGCATTTT.

In its sample, this clonotype was seen many times. V gene TRBV12-3 or TRBV12-4 combines with J gene TRBJ1-2; the match to TRBD1 covers 8 bases. With 4 bases clipped from V and 6 bases from J, the junction kept 7 bases outside the gene matches. This CDR3 is 14 amino acids long. The CDR3 DNA follows: TGTGCCAGCAGTTCCACGGACAGGGACGATGGCTACACCTTC. It yields the protein CASSSTDRDDGYTF.